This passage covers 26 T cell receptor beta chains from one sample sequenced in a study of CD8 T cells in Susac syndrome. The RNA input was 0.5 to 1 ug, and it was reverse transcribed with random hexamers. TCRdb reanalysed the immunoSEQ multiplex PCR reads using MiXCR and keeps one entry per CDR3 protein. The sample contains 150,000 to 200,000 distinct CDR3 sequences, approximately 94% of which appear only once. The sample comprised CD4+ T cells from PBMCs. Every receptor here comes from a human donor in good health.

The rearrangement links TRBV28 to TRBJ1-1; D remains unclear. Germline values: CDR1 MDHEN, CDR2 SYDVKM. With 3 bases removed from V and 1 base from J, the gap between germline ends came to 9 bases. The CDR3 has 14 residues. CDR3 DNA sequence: TGTGCCAGCAGTTTGGTCCAGGCGAACACTGAAGCTTTCTTT. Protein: CASSLVQANTEAFF. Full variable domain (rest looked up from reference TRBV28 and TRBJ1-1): DVKVTQSSRYLVKRTGEKVFLECVQDMDHENMFWYRQDPGLGLRLIYFSYDVKMKEKGDIPEGYSVSREKKERFSLILESASTNQTSMYLCASSLVQANTEAFFGQGTRLTVV.

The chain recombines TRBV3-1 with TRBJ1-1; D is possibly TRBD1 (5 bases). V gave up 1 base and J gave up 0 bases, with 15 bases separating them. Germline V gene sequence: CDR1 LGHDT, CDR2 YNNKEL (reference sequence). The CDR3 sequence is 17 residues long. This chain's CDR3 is CASSQAGRGRLNTEAFF. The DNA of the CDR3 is TGTGCCAGCAGCCAAGCCGGGAGGGGACGCTTGAACACTGAAGCTTTCTTT.

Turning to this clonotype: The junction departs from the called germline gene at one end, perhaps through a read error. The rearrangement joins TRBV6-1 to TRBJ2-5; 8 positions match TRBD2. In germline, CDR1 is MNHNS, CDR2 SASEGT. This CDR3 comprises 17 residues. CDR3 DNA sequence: TGTGCCAGCACCCCCCTATTGGGCGGGGGGCTCCAAGAGCCCCAGTACTTC. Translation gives CASTPLLGGGLQEPQYF.

CDR3 protein: CASSLGDRYNSPLHF. The CDR3 bases are TGTGCCAGCAGCTTGGGGGACAGGTACAATTCACCCCTCCACTTT. The J gene is TRBJ1-6, the V gene TRBV5-4; 8 bases line up with TRBD1. After removal of 0 bases from V and 7 bases from J, the junction contained 3 bases not matched to a gene. Looked up from germline, CDR1 is SGHNT and CDR2 is YYREEE (reference sequence). The CDR3 totals 15 residues. The full variable domain, with the rest looked up from reference TRBV5-4 and TRBJ1-6, is ETGVTQSPTHLIKTRGQQVTLRCSSQSGHNTVSWYQQALGQGPQFIFQYYREEENGRGNFPPRFSGLQFPNYSSELNVNALELDDSALYLCASSLGDRYNSPLHFGNGTRLTVT.

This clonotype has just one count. This CDR3 reads CASSVAGGYTF. The DNA for the CDR3 is TGCGCCAGCAGTGTAGCAGGGGGCTACACCTTC. This chain links TRBV10-2 with TRBJ1-2; D might be TRBD1 (5 bases). Between the trimmed V and J ends, which lost 4 bases and 8 bases, there was a span of 8 bases. CDR3 length: 11 amino acids. Germline values: CDR1 WSHSY, CDR2 SAAADI.

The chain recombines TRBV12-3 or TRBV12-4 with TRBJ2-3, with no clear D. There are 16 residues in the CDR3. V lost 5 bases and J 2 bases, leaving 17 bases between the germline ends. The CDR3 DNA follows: TGTGCCAGCAGTCCCAAGGGTAGGGCCCCCACAGATACGCAGTATTTT. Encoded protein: CASSPKGRAPTDTQYF.

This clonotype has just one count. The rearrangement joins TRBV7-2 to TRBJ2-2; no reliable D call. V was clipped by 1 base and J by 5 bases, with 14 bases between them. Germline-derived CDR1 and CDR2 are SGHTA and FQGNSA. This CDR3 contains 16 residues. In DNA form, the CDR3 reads TGTGCCAGCAGCTTAGGCCCGCGCCCCCTAACCGGGGAGCTGTTTTTT. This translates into CASSLGPRPLTGELFF.

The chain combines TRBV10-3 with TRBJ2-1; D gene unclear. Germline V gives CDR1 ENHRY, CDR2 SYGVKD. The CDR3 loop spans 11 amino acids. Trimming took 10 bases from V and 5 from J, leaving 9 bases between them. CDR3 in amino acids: CATADDNEQFF. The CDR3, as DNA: TGTGCCACCGCGGACGACAATGAGCAGTTCTTC.

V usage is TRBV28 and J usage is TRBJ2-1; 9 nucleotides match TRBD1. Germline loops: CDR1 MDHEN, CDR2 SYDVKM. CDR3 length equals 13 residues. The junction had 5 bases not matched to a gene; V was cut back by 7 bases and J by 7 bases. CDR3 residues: CASTRQGGNEQFF. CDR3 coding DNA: TGTGCCAGCACGCGACAGGGGGGGAATGAGCAGTTCTTC.

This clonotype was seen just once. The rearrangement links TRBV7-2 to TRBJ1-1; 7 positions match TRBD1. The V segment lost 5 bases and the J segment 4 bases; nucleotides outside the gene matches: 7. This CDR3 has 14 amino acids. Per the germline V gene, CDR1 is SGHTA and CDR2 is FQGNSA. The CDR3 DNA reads TGTGCCAGCAGCGCCAGGGGGTTCAGCACTGAAGCTTTCTTT. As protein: CASSARGFSTEAFF.

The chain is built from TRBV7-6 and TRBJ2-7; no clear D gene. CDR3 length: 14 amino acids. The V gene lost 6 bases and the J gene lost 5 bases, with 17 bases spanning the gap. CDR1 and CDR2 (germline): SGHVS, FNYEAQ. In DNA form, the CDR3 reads TGTGCCAGCAGTTCGTTATTGCAGGCCCACGAGCAGTACTTC. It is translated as CASSSLLQAHEQYF.

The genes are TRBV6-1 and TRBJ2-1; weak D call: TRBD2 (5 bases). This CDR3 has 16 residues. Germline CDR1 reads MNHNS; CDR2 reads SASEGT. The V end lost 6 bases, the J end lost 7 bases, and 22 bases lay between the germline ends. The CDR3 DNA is TGTGCCAGCAGCGAATCGCGGGTCCGGGGAAGAAATGAGCAGTTCTTC. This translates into CASSESRVRGRNEQFF.

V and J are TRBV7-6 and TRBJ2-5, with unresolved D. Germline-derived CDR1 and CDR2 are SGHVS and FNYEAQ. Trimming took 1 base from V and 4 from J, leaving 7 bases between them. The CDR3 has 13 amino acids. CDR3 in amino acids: CASSLVRAETQYF. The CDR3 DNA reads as TGTGCCAGCAGCTTAGTTAGGGCAGAGACCCAGTACTTC.

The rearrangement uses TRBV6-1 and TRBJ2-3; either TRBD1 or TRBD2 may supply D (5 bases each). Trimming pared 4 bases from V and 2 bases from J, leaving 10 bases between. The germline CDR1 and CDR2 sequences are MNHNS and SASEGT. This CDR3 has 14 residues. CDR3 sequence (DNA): TGTGCCAGCAGTGCGCTGGGGACCACAGATACGCAGTATTTT. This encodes CASSALGTTDTQYF.

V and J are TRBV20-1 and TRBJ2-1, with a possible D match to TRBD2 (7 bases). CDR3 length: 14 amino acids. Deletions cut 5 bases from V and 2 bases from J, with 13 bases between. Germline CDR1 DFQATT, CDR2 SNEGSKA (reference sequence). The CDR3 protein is CSAGGGVPYNEQFF. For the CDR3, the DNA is TGCAGTGCTGGAGGGGGGGTTCCCTACAATGAGCAGTTCTTC.

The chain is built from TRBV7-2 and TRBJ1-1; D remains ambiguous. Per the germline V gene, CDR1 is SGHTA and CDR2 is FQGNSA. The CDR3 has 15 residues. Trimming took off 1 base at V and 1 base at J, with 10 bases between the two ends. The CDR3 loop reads CASSLDSVGNTEAFF. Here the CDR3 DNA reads TGTGCCAGCAGCTTAGACTCTGTGGGGAACACTGAAGCTTTCTTT.

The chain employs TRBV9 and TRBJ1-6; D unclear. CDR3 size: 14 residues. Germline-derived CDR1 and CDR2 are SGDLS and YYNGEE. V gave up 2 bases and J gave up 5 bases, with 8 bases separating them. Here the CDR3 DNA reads TGTGCCAGCAGCGTGGATCCCCATAATTCACCCCTCCACTTT. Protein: CASSVDPHNSPLHF.

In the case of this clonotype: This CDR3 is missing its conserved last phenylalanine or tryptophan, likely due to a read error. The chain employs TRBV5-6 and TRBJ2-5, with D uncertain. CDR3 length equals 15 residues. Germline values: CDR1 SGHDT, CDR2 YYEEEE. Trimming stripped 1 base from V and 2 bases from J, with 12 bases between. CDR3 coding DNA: TGTGCCAGCAGCTTGTATTCGCCACTGCAAGAGACCCAGTACTCC. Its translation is CASSLYSPLQETQYS.

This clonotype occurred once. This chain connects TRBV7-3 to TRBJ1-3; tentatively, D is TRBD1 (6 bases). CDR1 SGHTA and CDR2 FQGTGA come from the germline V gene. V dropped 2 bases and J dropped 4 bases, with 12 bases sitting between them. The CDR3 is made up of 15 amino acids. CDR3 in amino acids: CASSLSGTSGNTIYF. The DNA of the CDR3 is TGTGCCAGCAGCTTATCCGGGACAAGCGGAAACACCATATATTTT.

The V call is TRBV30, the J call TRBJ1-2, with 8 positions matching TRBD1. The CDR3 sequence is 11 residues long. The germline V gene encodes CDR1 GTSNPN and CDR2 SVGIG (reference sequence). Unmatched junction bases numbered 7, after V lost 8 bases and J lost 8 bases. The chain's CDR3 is CAGDRGGGYTF. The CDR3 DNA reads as TGTGCCGGAGACAGGGGTGGGGGCTACACCTTC.

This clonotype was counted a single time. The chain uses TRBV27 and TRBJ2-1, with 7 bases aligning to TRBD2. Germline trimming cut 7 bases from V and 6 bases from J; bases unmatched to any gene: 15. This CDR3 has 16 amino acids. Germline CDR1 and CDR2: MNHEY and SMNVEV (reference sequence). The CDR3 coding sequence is TGTGCCAGCAACATATTCGGGGGGTACCCTGGCAATGAGCAGTTCTTC. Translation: CASNIFGGYPGNEQFF.

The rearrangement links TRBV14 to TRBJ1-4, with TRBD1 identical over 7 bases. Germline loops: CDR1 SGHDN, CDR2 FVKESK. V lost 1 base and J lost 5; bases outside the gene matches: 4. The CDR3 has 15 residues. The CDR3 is CASSQGGQRNEKLFF. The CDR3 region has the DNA TGTGCCAGCAGCCAAGGGGGACAGCGGAATGAAAAACTGTTTTTT. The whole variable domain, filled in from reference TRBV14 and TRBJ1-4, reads EAGVTQFPSHSVIEKGQTVTLRCDPISGHDNLYWYRRVMGKEIKFLLHFVKESKQDESGMPNNRFLAERTGGTYSTLKVQPAELEDSGVYFCASSQGGQRNEKLFFGSGTQLSVL.

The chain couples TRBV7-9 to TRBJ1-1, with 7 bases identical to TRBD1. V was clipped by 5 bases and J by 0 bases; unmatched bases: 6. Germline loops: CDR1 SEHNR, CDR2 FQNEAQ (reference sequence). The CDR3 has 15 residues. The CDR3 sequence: CASSPGDSLNTEAFF. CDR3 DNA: TGTGCCAGCAGCCCTGGGGACAGTTTGAACACTGAAGCTTTCTTT.

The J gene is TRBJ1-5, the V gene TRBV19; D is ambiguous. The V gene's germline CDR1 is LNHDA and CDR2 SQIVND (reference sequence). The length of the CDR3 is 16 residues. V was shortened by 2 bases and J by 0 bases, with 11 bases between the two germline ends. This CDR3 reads CASSIPVRSSNQPQHF. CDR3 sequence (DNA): TGTGCCAGTAGTATACCCGTCCGTTCTAGCAATCAGCCCCAGCATTTT.

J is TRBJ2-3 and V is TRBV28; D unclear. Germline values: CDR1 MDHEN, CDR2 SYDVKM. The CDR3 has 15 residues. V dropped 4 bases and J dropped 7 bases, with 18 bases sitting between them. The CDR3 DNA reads TGTGCCAGCAGTTCCTGGGAACTACCACTTAATACGCAGTATTTT. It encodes CASSSWELPLNTQYF.

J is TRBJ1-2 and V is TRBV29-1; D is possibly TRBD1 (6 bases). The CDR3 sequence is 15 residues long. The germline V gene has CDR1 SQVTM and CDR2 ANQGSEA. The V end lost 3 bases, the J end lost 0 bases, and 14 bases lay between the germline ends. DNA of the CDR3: TGCAGCGTTGAGGACAGCCGAACCTCTAACTATGGCTACACCTTC. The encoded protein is CSVEDSRTSNYGYTF.